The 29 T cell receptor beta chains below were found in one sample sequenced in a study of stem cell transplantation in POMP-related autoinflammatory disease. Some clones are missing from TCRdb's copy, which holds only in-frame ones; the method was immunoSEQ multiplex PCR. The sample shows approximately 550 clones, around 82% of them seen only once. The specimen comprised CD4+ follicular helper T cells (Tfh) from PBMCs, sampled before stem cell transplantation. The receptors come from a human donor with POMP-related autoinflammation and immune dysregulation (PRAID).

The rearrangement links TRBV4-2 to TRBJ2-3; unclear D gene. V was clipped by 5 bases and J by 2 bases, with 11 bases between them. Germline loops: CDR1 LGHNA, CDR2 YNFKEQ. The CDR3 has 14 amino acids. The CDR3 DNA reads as TGTGCCAGCAGCTTGGTGGAGTTCACAGATACGCAGTATTTT. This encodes CASSLVEFTDTQYF.

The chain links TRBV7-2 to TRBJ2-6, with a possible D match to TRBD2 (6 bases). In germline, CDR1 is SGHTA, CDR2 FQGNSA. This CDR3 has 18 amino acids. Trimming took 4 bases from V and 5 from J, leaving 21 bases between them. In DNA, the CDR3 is TGTGCCAGCAGCTATGCGGGGAGACGACAAAGTCGGGCCAACGTCCTGACTTTC. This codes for CASSYAGRRQSRANVLTF.

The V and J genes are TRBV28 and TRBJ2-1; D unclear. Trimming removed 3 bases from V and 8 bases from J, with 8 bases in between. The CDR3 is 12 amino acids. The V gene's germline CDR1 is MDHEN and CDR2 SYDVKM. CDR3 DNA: TGTGCCAGCAGTTTGGGCAAGGATGAGCAGTTCTTC. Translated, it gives CASSLGKDEQFF.

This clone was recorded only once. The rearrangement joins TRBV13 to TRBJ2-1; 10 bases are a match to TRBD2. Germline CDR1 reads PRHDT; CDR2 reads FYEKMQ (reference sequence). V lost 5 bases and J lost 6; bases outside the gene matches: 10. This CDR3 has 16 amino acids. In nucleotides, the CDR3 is TGTGCCAGCAGCCGCCCCACTAGCGGGACGACCAATGAGCAGTTCTTC. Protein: CASSRPTSGTTNEQFF. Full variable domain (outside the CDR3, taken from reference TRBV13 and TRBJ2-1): AAGVIQSPRHLIKEKRETATLKCYPIPRHDTVYWYQQGPGQDPQFLISFYEKMQSDKGSIPDRFSAQQFSDYHSELNMSSLELGDSALYFCASSRPTSGTTNEQFFGPGTRLTVL.

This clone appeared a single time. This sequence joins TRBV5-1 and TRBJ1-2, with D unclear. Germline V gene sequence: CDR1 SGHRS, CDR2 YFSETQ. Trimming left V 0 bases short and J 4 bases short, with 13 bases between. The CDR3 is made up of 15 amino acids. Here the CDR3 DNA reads TGCGCCAGCAGCTTGGGGTTTGAGAGTTTCTATGGCTACACCTTC. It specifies CASSLGFESFYGYTF.

The DNA for the CDR3 is TGCAGCGTTGAAGGGTGGAGCGGGAGCGCCCAAGAGACCCAGTACTTC. Translation: CSVEGWSGSAQETQYF. This chain uses TRBV29-1 with TRBJ2-5; 8 bases match TRBD2. The V and J ends lost 1 base and 1 base, in that order; junction bases with no gene match: 8. Per germline, CDR1 SQVTM and CDR2 ANQGSEA. CDR3 length: 16 residues.

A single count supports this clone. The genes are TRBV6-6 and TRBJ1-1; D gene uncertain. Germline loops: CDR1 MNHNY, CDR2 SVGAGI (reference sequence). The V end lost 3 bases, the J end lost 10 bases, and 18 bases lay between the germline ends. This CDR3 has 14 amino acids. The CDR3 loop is CASSYLLGSSIAFF. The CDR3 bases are TGTGCCAGCAGTTATCTCCTAGGCAGTTCGATAGCTTTCTTT.

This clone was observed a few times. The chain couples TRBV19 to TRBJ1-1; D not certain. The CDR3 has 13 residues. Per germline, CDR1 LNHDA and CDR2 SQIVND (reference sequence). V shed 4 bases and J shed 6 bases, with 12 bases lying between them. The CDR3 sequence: CASSTGPGAEAFF. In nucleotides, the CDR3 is TGTGCCAGTAGTACCGGACCCGGGGCTGAAGCTTTCTTT. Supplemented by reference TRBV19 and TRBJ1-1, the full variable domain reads DGGITQSPKYLFRKEGQNVTLSCEQNLNHDAMYWYRQDPGQGLRLIYYSQIVNDFQKGDIAEGYSVSREKKESFPLTVTSAQKNPTAFYLCASSTGPGAEAFFGQGTRLTVV.

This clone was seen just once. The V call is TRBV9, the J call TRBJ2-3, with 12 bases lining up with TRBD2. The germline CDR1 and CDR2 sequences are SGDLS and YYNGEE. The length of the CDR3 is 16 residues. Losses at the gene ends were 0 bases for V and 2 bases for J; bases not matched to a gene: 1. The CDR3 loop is CASSVGTSGNTDTQYF. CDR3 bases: TGTGCCAGCAGCGTAGGGACTAGCGGGAACACAGATACGCAGTATTTT.

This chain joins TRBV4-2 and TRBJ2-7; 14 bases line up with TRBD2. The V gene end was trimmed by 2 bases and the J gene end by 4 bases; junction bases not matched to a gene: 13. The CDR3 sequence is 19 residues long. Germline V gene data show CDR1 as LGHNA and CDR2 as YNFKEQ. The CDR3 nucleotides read TGTGCCAGCAGCCAATTTGGACTAGCGGGAGGAACCCTGGGGTACGAGCAGTACTTC. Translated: CASSQFGLAGGTLGYEQYF.

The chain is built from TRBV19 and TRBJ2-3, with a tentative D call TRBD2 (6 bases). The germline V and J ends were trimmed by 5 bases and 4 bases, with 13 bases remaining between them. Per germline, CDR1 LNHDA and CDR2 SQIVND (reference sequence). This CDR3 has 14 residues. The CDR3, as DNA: TGTGCCAGTAGTCCGGAGGGCAGGCCAGATACGCAGTATTTT. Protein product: CASSPEGRPDTQYF.

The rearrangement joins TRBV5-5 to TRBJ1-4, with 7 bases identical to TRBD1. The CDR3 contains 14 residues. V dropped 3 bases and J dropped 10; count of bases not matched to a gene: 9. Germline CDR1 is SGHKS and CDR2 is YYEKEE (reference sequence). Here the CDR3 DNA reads TGTGCCAGCAGCTCAAAACAGGGGCGTGGAAAACTGTTTTTT. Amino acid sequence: CASSSKQGRGKLFF.

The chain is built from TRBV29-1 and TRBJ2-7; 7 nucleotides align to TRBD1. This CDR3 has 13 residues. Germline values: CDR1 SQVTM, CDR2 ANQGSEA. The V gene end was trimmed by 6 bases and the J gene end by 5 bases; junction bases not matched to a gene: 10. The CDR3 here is CSVGETGYDEQYF. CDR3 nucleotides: TGCAGCGTCGGAGAGACAGGGTACGACGAGCAGTACTTC.

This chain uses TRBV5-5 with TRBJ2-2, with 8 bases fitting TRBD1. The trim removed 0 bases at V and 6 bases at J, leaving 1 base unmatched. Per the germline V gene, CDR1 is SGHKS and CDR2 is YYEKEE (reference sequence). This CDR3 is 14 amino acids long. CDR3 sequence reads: CASSLVQGAGELFF. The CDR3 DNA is TGTGCCAGCAGCTTGGTACAGGGGGCCGGGGAGCTGTTTTTT.

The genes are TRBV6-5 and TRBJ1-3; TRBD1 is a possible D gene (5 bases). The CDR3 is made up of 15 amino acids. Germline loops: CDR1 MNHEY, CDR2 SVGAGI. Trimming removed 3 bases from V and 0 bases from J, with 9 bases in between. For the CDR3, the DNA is TGTGCCAGCAGTTATGACAGAAGCTCTGGAAACACCATATATTTT. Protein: CASSYDRSSGNTIYF.

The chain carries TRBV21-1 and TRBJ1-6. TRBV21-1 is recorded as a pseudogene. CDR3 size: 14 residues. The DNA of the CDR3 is TGTGCCAGCAACCCCTCCTTTACCAATTCACCCCTCCACTTT. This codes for CASNPSFTNSPLHF.

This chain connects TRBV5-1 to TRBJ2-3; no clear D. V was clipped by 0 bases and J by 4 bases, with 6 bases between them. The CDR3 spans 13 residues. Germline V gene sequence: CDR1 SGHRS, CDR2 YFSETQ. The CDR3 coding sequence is TGCGCCAGCAGCTTGGGGGCGGCAGATACGCAGTATTTT. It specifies CASSLGAADTQYF.

CDR3 loop: CASSRDSSTGELFF. Here the CDR3 DNA reads TGTGCCAGCAGCCGGGACAGCTCCACCGGGGAGCTGTTTTTT. The chain combines TRBV11-2 with TRBJ2-2; 7 bases map to TRBD1. Germline CDR1 SGHAT, CDR2 FQNNGV. This CDR3 region has 14 residues. V lost 5 bases and J lost 4; bases outside the gene matches: 4.

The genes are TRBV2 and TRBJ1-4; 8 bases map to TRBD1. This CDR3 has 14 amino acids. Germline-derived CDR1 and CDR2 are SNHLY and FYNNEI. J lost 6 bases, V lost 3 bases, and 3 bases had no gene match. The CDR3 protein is CASSDRGRYEKLFF. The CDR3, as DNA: TGTGCCAGCAGTGACAGGGGGCGCTATGAAAAACTGTTTTTT. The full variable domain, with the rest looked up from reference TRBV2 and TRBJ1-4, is EPEVTQTPSHQVTQMGQEVILRCVPISNHLYFYWYRQILGQKVEFLVSFYNNEISEKSEIFDDQFSVERPDGSNFTLKIRSTKLEDSAMYFCASSDRGRYEKLFFGSGTQLSVL.

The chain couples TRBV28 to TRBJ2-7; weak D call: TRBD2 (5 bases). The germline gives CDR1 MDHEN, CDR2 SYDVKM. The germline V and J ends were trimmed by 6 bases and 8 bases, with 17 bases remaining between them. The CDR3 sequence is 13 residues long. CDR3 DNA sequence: TGTGCCAGCAGCCTACTAGTACGGTTCCAGCAGTACTTC. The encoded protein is CASSLLVRFQQYF.

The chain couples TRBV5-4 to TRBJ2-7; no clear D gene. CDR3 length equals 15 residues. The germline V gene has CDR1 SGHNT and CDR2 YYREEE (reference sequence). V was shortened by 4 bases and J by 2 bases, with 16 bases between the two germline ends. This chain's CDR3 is CASSPSPSGAYEQYF. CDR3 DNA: TGTGCCAGCAGCCCCTCACCATCCGGAGCCTACGAGCAGTACTTC.

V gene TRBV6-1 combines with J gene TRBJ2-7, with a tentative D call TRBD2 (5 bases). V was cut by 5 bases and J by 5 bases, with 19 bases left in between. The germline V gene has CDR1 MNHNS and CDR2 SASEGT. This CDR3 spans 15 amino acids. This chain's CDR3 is CASSPGVGRLNEQYF. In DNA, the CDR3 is TGTGCCAGCAGTCCCGGGGTAGGCCGTCTCAACGAGCAGTACTTC.

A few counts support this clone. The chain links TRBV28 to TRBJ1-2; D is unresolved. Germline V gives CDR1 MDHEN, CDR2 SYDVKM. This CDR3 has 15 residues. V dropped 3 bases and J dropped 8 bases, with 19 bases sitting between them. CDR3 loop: CASSLAQPLKGGYTF. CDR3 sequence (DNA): TGTGCCAGCAGTTTGGCACAGCCGCTTAAGGGAGGCTACACCTTC.

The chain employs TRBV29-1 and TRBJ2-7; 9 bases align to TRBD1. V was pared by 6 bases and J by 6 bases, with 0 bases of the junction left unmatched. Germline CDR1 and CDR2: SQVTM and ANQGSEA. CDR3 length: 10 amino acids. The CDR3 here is CSVGQGEQYF. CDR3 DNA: TGCAGCGTGGGACAGGGCGAGCAGTACTTC.

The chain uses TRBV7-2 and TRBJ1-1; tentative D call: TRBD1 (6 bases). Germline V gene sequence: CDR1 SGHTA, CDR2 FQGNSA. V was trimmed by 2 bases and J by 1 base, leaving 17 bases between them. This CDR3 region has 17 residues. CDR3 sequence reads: CASSLWASTGSNTEAFF. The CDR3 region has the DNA TGTGCCAGCAGCTTATGGGCATCAACAGGGTCGAACACTGAAGCTTTCTTT.

The CDR3: CASRKTRSEQYF. In DNA form, the CDR3 reads TGTGCCAGCAGAAAGACCCGAAGCGAGCAGTACTTC. The chain carries TRBV6-9 and TRBJ2-7; D call uncertain. CDR1 and CDR2 (germline): MNHGY, SVAAGI. V was shortened by 6 bases and J by 6 bases, with 12 bases between the two germline ends. The CDR3 extends over 12 amino acids.

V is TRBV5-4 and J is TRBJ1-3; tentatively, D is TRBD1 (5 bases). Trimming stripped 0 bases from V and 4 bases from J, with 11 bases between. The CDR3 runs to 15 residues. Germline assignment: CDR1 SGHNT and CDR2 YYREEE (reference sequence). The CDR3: CASSLVGEWGNTIYF. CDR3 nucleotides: TGTGCCAGCAGCTTGGTAGGGGAATGGGGAAACACCATATATTTT.

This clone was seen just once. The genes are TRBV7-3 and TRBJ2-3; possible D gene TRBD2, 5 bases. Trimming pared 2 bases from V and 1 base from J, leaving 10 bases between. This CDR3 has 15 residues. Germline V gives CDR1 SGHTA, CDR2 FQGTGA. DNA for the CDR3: TGTGCCAGCAGCTTATGGGGAGAGGGCACAGATACGCAGTATTTT. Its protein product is CASSLWGEGTDTQYF. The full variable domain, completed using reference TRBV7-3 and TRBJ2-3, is GAGVSQTPSNKVTEKGKYVELRCDPISGHTALYWYRQSLGQGPEFLIYFQGTGAADDSGLPNDRFFAVRPEGSVSTLKIQRTERGDSAVYLCASSLWGEGTDTQYFGPGTRLTVL.

The CDR3 DNA follows: TGTGCCAGCTCTCCTACGAGGGTGTCGAGCTCCTACGAGCAGTACTTC. Protein: CASSPTRVSSSYEQYF. The chain combines TRBV18 with TRBJ2-7; possible D gene TRBD2, 5 bases. The CDR3 extends over 16 amino acids. V dropped 6 bases and J dropped 0 bases, with 18 bases sitting between them. Germline values: CDR1 KGHSH, CDR2 LQKENI.